These T cell receptor beta chains were read from a single sample in a study of regulatory T cells in long-lasting Graves disease. TCRdb redid the calling of the multiplex PCR reads with MiXCR, one entry per CDR3 protein. The table includes 420,000 or so distinct CDR3 sequences, approximately 16% detected once. In addition, the sample was reused for a study of T cells in Graves' hyperthyroidism and ophthalmopathy.

This material consisted of peripheral blood mononuclear cells (PBMCs), taken at new diagnosis, from a patient treated with antithyroid drugs. The receptor set was obtained from a woman under 30 with Graves disease. CDR3s include the opening cysteine and the closing phenylalanine or tryptophan. A D gene is named only where the DNA matches it firmly. The size entry is marked missing in some rows and otherwise reads once, few, many or a size class.

>TRBJ2-1|few|TRBD1|TRBV19
CASSTPTGVSYNEQFF
TGTGCCAGTAGTACCCCGACAGGGGTATCCTACAATGAGCAGTTCTTC
>TRBJ1-5|.|.|TRBV5-6
CASSLGQGGTIRPQHF
TGTGCCAGCAGCTTGGGGCAGGGAGGTACCATACGGCCCCAGCATTTT
>TRBJ2-3|many|TRBD1|TRBV13
CASSFKGAYSTDTQYF
TGTGCCAGCAGCTTTAAGGGGGCTTATAGCACAGATACGCAGTATTTT
>TRBJ2-1|many|TRBD2|TRBV28
CASSFPPTSGSLPSSYNEQFF
TGTGCCAGCAGTTTCCCCCCGACTAGCGGGAGTCTTCCGAGCTCCTACAATGAGCAGTTCTTC
>TRBJ2-3|.|TRBD2|TRBV7-8
CASSVIAGGLRTDTQYF
TGTGCCAGCAGCGTAATAGCGGGAGGGCTTCGCACAGATACGCAGTATTTT
>TRBJ2-1|many|.|TRBV7-8
CASSGSLGGEQFF
TGTGCCAGCAGCGGATCCTTAGGTGGTGAGCAGTTCTTC
>TRBJ2-1|many|.|TRBV6-1
CASRLRGPTMKQFF
TGTGCCAGCAGGCTGCGGGGACCCACAATGAAGCAGTTCTTC
>TRBJ2-2|many|.|TRBV28
CASSLFKTGELFF
TGTGCCAGCAGTTTATTTAAGACCGGGGAGCTGTTTTTT
>TRBJ2-5|.|TRBD2|TRBV6-5
CASSYSGTSGQETQYF
TGTGCCAGCAGTTACTCGGGGACTAGCGGCCAAGAGACCCAGTACTTC
>TRBJ2-2|many|.|TRBV5-1
CASSLVAKNTGELFF
TGCGCCAGCAGCTTGGTCGCGAAGAACACCGGGGAGCTGTTTTTT
>TRBJ2-1|many|.|TRBV7-8
CASSPGAQGDYNEQFF
TGTGCCAGCAGCCCTGGGGCGCAGGGCGACTACAATGAGCAGTTCTTC
>TRBJ1-2|many|.|TRBV28
CASSFGGPGVIYGYTF
TGTGCCAGCAGTTTTGGGGGCCCTGGGGTCATATATGGCTACACCTTC
>TRBJ2-7|many|TRBD2|TRBV12-3/TRBV12-4
CASRGTSGSPYEQYF
TGTGCCAGCAGGGGGACTAGCGGGAGTCCCTACGAGCAGTACTTC
>TRBJ1-5|.|TRBD1|TRBV2
CASRIQGYQPQHF
TGTGCCAGCAGGATACAGGGGTATCAGCCCCAGCATTTT
>TRBJ2-2|few|TRBD1|TRBV11-3
CASSRQGEIGELFF
TGTGCCAGCAGCCGGCAGGGGGAGATCGGGGAGCTGTTTTTT
>TRBJ2-4|.|.|TRBV29-1
CSVEDREAKNIQYF
TGCAGCGTTGAAGACAGAGAAGCCAAAAACATTCAGTACTTC
>TRBJ2-7|many|TRBD2|TRBV28
CASSPRLAGVIYEQYF
TGTGCCAGCAGTCCCCGACTAGCGGGAGTTATCTACGAGCAGTACTTC
>TRBJ1-1|few|.|TRBV15
CATSRDREKSTEAFF
TGTGCCACCAGCAGGGACCGGGAGAAGAGTACTGAAGCTTTCTTT
>TRBJ1-5|many|.|TRBV30
CAWTGRGNQPQHF
TGTGCCTGGACCGGACGGGGCAATCAGCCCCAGCATTTT
>TRBJ2-1|many|TRBD2|TRBV5-1
CASIDTPGLADPVLDEQFF
TGCGCCAGCATTGATACTCCGGGACTAGCGGACCCGGTGTTAGATGAGCAGTTCTTC
>TRBJ2-5|.|.|TRBV20-1
CSARVGTQYF
TGCAGTGCTAGAGTGGGGACCCAGTACTTC
>TRBJ2-7|few|.|TRBV12-3/TRBV12-4
CAGSLGTYEQYF
TGTGCCGGCAGTTTAGGTACCTACGAGCAGTACTTC
>TRBJ2-3|.|.|TRBV6-1
CASSHGEPLTDTQYF
TGTGCCAGCAGTCACGGGGAGCCACTCACAGATACGCAGTATTTT
>TRBJ2-7|.|.|TRBV7-2
CASSLEGLKQYF
TGTGCCAGCAGCTTAGAAGGACTAAAGCAGTACTTC
>TRBJ2-4|many|TRBD2|TRBV2
CASREDPGGNIQYF
TGTGCCAGCAGGGAGGACCCGGGAGGAAACATTCAGTACTTC
>TRBJ1-2|many|.|TRBV12-3/TRBV12-4
CASSSQGYYGYTF
TGTGCCAGCAGTTCACAGGGTTACTATGGCTACACCTTC
>TRBJ2-7|many|TRBD1|TRBV4-1
CASSRNPGQVYEQYF
TGCGCCAGCAGCCGGAATCCGGGACAGGTCTACGAGCAGTACTTC
>TRBJ2-7|many|TRBD1|TRBV11-2
CASSLPPGQSSSYEQYF
TGTGCCAGCAGCTTACCCCCGGGACAGTCTAGCTCCTACGAGCAGTACTTC
>TRBJ2-7|few|TRBD2|TRBV6-1
CASSDRSGRALYEQYF
TGTGCCAGCAGTGATAGAAGCGGGAGGGCACTCTACGAGCAGTACTTC
>TRBJ1-1|.|.|TRBV5-8
CASSLRPGRRGAEAFF
TGTGCCAGCAGCTTGCGGCCAGGAAGGAGGGGCGCTGAAGCTTTCTTT
>TRBJ2-2|few|TRBD2|TRBV2
CASSEELAANTGELFF
TGTGCCAGCAGTGAAGAACTAGCGGCGAACACCGGGGAGCTGTTTTTT
>TRBJ2-1|few|.|TRBV15
CATSRYRSAETYNEQFF
TGTGCCACCAGCAGATACCGGTCGGCGGAGACCTACAATGAGCAGTTCTTC
>TRBJ2-7|many|TRBD2|TRBV6-2/TRBV6-3
CASSYPPRLADNNYEQYF
TGTGCCAGCAGTTACCCCCCGCGACTAGCGGATAATAACTACGAGCAGTACTTC
>TRBJ1-5|.|TRBD1|TRBV18
CASSPSDRGAQPQHF
TGTGCCAGCTCACCCTCGGACAGGGGGGCGCAGCCCCAGCATTTT
>TRBJ2-5|many|.|TRBV7-2
CASSFTGTEKTQYF
TGTGCCAGCAGCTTCACCGGGACCGAGAAGACCCAGTACTTC
>TRBJ2-1|.|.|TRBV4-1
CASSQDPRDNEQFF
TGCGCCAGCAGCCAAGATCCCCGTGACAATGAGCAGTTCTTC
>TRBJ1-1|.|.|TRBV10-3
CAISASVNTEAFF
TGTGCCATCAGTGCCTCAGTGAACACTGAAGCTTTCTTT
>TRBJ2-3|many|TRBD2|TRBV12-3/TRBV12-4
CATRAGGTDTQYF
TGTGCCACCAGAGCGGGAGGTACAGATACGCAGTATTTT
>TRBJ2-1|many|.|TRBV7-9
CASSYSGLGEQFF
TGTGCCAGCAGCTACTCCGGGTTGGGGGAGCAGTTCTTC
>TRBJ1-4|few|TRBD1|TRBV5-1
CASSQGQMNEKLFF
TGCGCCAGCAGCCAGGGACAGATGAATGAAAAACTGTTTTTT
>TRBJ2-1|.|.|TRBV5-1
CASSSQGLSYNEQFF
TGCGCCAGCAGCTCCCAGGGCCTCTCCTACAATGAGCAGTTCTTC
>TRBJ2-7|many|TRBD2|TRBV4-1
CASSQEQREGYEQYF
TGCGCCAGCAGCCAAGAGCAACGGGAGGGCTACGAGCAGTACTTC
>TRBJ2-4|many|.|TRBV11-2
CASSLTAPKNIQYF
TGTGCCAGCAGCTTAACAGCCCCCAAAAACATTCAGTACTTC
>TRBJ2-7|.|TRBD2|TRBV18
CASSPWSGTSGLPYEQYF
TGTGCCAGCTCACCATGGAGCGGGACTAGCGGGCTGCCCTACGAGCAGTACTTC
>TRBJ2-4|many|.|TRBV10-3
CAIGGGLKNIQYF
TGTGCCATCGGAGGGGGGTTGAAAAACATTCAGTACTTC
>TRBJ2-7|.|TRBD1|TRBV6-5
CASSFFGQGGEQYF
TGTGCCAGCAGTTTTTTTGGACAGGGGGGCGAGCAGTACTTC
>TRBJ1-5|.|TRBD1|TRBV28
CASSPRWGQGNQPQHF
TGTGCCAGCAGCCCGCGCTGGGGACAGGGCAATCAGCCCCAGCATTTT
>TRBJ2-7|few|.|TRBV3-1
CASSQGRGFREHYF
TGTGCCAGCAGCCAAGGCAGGGGTTTTAGGGAGCATTACTTC
>TRBJ2-1|.|TRBD2|TRBV4-1
CASSFPTSGIYNEQFF
TGCGCCAGCAGCTTCCCGACTAGCGGAATCTACAATGAGCAGTTCTTC
>TRBJ2-1|.|.|TRBV7-9
CASSDPPASSYNEQSF
TGTGCCAGCAGCGACCCTCCGGCCTCCTCCTACAATGAGCAGTCCTTC